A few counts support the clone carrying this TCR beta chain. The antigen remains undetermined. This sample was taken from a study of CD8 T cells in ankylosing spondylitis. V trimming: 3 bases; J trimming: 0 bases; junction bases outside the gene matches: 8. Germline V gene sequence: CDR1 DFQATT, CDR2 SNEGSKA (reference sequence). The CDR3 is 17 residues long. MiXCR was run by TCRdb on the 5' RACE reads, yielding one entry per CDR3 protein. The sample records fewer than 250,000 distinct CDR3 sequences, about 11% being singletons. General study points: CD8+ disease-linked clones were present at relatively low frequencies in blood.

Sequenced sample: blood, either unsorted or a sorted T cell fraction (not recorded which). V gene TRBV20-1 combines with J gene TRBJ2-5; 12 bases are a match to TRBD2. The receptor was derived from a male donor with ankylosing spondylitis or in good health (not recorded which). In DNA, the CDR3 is TGCAGTGCTAGCCCGACTAGCGGGGGTTTGTACCAAGAGACCCAGTACTTC. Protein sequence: CSASPTSGGLYQETQYF.